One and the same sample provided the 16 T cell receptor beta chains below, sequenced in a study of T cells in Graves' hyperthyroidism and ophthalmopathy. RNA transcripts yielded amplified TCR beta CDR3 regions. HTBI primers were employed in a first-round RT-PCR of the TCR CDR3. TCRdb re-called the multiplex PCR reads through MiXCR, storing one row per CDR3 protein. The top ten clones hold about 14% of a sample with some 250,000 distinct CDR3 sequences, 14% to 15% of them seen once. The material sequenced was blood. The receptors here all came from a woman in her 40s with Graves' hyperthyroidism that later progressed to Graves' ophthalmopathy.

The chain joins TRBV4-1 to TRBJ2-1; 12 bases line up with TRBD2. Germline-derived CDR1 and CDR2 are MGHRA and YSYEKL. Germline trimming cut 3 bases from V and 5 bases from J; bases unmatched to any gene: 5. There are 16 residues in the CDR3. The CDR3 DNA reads TGCGCCAGCAGCCAGACTAGCGGGAGTAAGAACAATGAGCAGTTCTTC. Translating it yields CASSQTSGSKNNEQFF.

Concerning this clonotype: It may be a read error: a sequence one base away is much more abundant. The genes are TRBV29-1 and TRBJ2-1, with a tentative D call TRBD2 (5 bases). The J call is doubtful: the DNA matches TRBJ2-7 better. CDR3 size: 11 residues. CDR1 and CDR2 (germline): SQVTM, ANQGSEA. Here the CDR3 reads CSVVDFNEQYF. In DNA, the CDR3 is TGCAGCGTTGTGGACTTCAATGAGCAGTACTTC.

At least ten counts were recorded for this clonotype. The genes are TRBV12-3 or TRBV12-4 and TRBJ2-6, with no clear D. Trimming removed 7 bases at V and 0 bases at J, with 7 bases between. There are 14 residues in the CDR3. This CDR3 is CASTDNSGANVLTF. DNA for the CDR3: TGTGCCAGCACCGACAACTCTGGGGCCAACGTCCTGACTTTC.

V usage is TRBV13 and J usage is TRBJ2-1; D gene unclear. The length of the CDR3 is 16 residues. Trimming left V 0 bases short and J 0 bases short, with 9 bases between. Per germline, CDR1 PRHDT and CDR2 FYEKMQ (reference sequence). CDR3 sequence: CASSLGYSPSYNEQFF. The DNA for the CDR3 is TGTGCCAGCAGCTTAGGCTACAGCCCCTCCTACAATGAGCAGTTCTTC.

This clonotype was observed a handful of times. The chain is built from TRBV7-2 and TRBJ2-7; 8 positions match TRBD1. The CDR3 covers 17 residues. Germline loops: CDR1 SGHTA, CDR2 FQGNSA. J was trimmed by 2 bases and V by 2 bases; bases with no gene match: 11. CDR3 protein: CASSLFGGTGWTYEQYF. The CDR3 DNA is TGTGCCAGCAGCTTATTTGGGGGGACAGGTTGGACCTACGAGCAGTACTTC. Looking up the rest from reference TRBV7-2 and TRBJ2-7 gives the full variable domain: GAGVSQSPSNKVTEKGKDVELRCDPISGHTALYWYRQSLGQGLEFLIYFQGNSAPDKSGLPSDRFSAERTGGSVSTLTIQRTQQEDSAVYLCASSLFGGTGWTYEQYFGPGTRLTVT.

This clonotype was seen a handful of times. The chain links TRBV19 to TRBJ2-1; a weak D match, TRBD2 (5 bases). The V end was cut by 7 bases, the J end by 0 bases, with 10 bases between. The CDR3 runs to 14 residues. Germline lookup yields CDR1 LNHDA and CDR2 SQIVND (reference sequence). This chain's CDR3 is CASNFGISYNEQFF. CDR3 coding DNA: TGTGCCAGTAATTTCGGGATCTCCTACAATGAGCAGTTCTTC.

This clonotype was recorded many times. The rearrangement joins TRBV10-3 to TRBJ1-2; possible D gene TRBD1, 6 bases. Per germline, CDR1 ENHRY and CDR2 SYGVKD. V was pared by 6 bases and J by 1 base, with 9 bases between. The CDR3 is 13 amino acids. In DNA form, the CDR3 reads TGTGCCATCAGCTCAGGGGTTAACTATGGCTACACCTTC. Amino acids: CAISSGVNYGYTF.

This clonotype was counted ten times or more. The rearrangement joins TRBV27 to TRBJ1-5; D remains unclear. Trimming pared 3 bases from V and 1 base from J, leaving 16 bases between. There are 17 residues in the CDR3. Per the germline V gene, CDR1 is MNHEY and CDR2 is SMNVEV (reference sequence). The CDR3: CASSFRPPNWSNQPQHF. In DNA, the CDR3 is TGTGCCAGCAGTTTCAGGCCTCCAAACTGGAGCAATCAGCCCCAGCATTTT.

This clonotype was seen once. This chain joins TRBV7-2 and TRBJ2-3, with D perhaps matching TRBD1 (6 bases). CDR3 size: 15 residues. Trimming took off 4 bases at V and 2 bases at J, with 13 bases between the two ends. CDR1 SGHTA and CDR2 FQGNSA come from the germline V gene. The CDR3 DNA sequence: TGTGCCAGCAGCTCAACAGGGAGTGTCACAGATACGCAGTATTTT. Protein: CASSSTGSVTDTQYF.

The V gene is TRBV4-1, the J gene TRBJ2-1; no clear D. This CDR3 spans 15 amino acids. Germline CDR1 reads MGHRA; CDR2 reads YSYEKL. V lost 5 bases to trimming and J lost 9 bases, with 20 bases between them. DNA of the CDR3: TGCGCCAGCAGCTCCGTAGTCGCCATTGATAGTGAGCAGTTCTTC. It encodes CASSSVVAIDSEQFF.

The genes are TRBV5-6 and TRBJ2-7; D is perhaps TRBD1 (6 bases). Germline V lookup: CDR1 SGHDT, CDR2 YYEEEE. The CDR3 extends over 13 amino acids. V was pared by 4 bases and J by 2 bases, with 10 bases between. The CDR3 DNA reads TGTGCCAGCAGCGAGTACAGGGCCTACGAGCAGTACTTC. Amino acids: CASSEYRAYEQYF.

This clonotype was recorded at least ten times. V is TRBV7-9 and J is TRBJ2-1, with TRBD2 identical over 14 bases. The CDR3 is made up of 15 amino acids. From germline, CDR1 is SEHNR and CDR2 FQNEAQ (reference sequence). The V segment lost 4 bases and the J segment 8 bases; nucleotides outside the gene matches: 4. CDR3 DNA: TGTGCCAGCAGCTCCGGGACTAGCGGGAGTGATGAGCAGTTCTTC. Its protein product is CASSSGTSGSDEQFF.

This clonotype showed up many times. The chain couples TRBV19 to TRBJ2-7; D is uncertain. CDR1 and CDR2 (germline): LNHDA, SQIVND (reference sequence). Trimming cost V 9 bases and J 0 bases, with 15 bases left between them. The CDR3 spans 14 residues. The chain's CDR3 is CASRPTFSSYEQYF. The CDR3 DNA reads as TGTGCCAGCCGGCCCACTTTTAGCTCCTACGAGCAGTACTTC.

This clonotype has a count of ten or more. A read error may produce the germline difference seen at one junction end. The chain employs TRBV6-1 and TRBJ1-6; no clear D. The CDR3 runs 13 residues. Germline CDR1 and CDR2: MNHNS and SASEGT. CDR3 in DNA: TGTGCTAGCAGCTATGGATATAATTCACCCCTCCACTTT. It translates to CASSYGYNSPLHF.

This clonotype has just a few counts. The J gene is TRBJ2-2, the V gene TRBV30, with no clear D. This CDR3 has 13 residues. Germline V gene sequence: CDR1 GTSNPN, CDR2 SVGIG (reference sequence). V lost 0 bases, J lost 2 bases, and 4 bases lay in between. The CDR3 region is CAWSVQNTGELFF. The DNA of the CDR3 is TGTGCCTGGAGTGTACAAAACACCGGGGAGCTGTTTTTT.

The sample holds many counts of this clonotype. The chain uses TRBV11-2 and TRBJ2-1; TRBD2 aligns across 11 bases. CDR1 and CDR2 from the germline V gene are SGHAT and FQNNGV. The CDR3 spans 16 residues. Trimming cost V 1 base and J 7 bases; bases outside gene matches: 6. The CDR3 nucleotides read TGTGCCAGCAGCTTAGCGTTTACTAGCGGGAGAAATGAGCAGTTCTTC. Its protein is CASSLAFTSGRNEQFF.